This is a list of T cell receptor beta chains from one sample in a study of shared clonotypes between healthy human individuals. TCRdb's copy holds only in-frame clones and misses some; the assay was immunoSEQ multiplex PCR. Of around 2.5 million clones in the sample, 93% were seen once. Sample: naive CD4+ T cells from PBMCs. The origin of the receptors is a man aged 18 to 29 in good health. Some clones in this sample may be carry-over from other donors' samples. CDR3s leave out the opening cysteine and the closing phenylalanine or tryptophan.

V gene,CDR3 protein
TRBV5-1,ASALPGLAQETQY
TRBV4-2,ASSPQGAGANVLT
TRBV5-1,ASSFATRDTEAF
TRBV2,ASSRGTGDYEQY
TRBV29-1,SAWTSGRPPPYEQY
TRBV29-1,SVCQGQETQY
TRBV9,ASSVRKTSGTPDTQY
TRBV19,ASKISGRHTDTQY
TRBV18,ASSARQGDQPQH
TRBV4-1,ASSQEAWGGRGNQPQH
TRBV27,ASKRGLNTEAF
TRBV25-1,ASSVVNTIY
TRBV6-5,ASTPGQEPQH
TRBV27,ASWAEGAGANVLT
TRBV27,ASSKMGIYTGELF
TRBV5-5,ASSLGGTANYEQY
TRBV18,ASSSLVNEQF
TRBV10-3,AISVFQGAETQY
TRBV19,ASSMNPMRAGYGYT
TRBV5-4,ASSGFGLVEQY
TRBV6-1,ASSESRQGNEKLF
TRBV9,ASSAYRGTEAF
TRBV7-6,ASSLGVGVNQPQH
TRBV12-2,ASRLALPFRGAYGYT
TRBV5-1,ASTGTVAPTDTQY
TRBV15,ATSRTGGHYEQY
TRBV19,ASKDTIYNEQF
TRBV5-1,ASSSRQGAYLYEQY
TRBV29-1,SVAPEGETQY
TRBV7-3,ASSLGSNTGELF
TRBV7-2,ASSLYTSGQETQY
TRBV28,ASSSLRDRGY
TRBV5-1,ASSIGQGRTEAF
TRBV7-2,ASSLGWRGGTYERY
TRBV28,ASRPRDRASKLTYEQY
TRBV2,ASSDERDGTQY
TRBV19,ATRGRSTYEQY
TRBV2,ASTTRGLNTGELF
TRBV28,ASGNHRDRAYEQY
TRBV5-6,ASSGGQGTIRDTQY
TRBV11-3,ASSLSLSYNSPLH
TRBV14,ASSPGTSGITDTQY
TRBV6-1,ASSERDPYEQY
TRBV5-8,ASSLTGKGQPQH
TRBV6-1,ASSEGGRRNYGYT
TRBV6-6,ASSYSGTSVEQY
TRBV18,ASSPGAGGAF
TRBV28,ASSPRLSGAS
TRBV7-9,ASSPQGSARDPQH
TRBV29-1,SVELRQSSAEAF
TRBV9,ASSVAGEYNEQF
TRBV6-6,ACRRLRGASYNEQF
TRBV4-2,ASSPLGLAGGDGDTDTQY
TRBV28,ASSRERQQY